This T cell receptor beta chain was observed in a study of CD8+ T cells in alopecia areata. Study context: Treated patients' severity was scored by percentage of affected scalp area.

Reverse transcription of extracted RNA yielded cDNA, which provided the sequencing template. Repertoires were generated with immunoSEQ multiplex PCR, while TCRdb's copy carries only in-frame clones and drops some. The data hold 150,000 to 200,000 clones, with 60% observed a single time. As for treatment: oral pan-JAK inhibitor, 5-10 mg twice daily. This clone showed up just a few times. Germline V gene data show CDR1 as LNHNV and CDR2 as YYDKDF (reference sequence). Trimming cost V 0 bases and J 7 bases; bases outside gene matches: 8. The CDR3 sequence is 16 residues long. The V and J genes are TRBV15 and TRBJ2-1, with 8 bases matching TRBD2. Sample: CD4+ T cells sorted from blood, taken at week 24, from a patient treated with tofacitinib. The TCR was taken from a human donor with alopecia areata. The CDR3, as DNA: TGTGCCACCAGCAGAGATGGTAGCGGGGTCGCAAATGAGCAGTTCTTC. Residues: CATSRDGSGVANEQFF.